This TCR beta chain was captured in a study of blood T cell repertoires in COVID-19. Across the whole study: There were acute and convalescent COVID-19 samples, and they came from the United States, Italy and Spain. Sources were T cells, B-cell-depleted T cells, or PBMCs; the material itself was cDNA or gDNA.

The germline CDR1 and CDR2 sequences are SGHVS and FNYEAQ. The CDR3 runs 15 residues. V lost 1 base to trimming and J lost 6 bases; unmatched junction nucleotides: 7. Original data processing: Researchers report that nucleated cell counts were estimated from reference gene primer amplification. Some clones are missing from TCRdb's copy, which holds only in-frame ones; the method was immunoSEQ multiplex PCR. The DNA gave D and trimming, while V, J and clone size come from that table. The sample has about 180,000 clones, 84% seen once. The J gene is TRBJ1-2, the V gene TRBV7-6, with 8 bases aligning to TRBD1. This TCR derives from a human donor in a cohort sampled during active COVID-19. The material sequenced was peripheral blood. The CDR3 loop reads CASSLDPTGEDGYTF. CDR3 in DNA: TGTGCCAGCAGCTTAGATCCGACAGGGGAGGATGGCTACACCTTC.